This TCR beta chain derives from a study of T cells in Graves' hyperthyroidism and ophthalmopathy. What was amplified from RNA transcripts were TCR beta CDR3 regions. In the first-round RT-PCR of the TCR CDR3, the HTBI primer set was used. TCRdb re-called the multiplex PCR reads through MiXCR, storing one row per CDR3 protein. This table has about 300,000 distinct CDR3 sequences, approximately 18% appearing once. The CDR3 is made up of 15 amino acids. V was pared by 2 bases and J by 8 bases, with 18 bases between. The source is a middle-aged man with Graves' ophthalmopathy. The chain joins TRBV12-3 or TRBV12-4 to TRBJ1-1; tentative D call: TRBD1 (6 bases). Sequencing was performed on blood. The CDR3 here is CASSLSGASRAEAFF. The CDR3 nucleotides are TGTGCCAGCAGTTTATCGGGGGCCTCCCGCGCCGAAGCTTTCTTT.